This T cell receptor (beta chain) derives from a study of Ad26.COV2.S vaccination and SARS-CoV-2 variants. Study details: The donor participated in the COV1001 trial, in its Ad26.COV2.S arm.

Regarding treatment: some 20 received Ad26.COV2.S at low or high dose, single or two shots; about 5 received placebo; per-sample allocation not given. Specimens were obtained on day 63 following the first vaccine or placebo injection. The CDR3 contains 16 residues. Trimming removed 6 bases from V and 3 bases from J; junction bases left unmatched: 14. CDR1 is MNHEY, CDR2 SMNVEV, per germline (reference sequence). Repertoires were generated with immunoSEQ multiplex PCR, while TCRdb's copy carries only in-frame clones and drops some. The sample consists of fewer than 900,000 clones, 89% of them appearing once.

Sequencing was performed on peripheral blood, taken in a trial of Ad26.COV2.S vaccine versus placebo. This rearrangement joins TRBV27 to TRBJ2-7; the match to TRBD2 covers 7 bases. The clonotype originates from a person between 18 and 59 years old who received the Ad26.COV2.S COVID-19 vaccine or a placebo. CDR3 in DNA: TGTGCCAGCAGCCGTCGACTAGCAGCCGCTCACTACGAGCAGTACTTC. Translating it yields CASSRRLAAAHYEQYF.